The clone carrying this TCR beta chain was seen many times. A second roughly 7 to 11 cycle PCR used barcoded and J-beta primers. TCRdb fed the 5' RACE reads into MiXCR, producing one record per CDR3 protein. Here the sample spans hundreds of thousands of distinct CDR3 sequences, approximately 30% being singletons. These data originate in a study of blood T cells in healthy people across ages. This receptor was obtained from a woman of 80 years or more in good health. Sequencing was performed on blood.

CDR3 in DNA: TGTGCCAGCAGCCCAGGACAGGGCCGGGGTCAGCCCCAGCATTTT. Translation gives CASSPGQGRGQPQHF. J is TRBJ1-5 and V is TRBV7-9; 8 bases are shared with TRBD1. CDR3 length equals 15 residues. The V gene's germline CDR1 is SEHNR and CDR2 FQNEAQ (reference sequence). V lost 5 bases to trimming and J lost 6 bases; unmatched junction nucleotides: 9.